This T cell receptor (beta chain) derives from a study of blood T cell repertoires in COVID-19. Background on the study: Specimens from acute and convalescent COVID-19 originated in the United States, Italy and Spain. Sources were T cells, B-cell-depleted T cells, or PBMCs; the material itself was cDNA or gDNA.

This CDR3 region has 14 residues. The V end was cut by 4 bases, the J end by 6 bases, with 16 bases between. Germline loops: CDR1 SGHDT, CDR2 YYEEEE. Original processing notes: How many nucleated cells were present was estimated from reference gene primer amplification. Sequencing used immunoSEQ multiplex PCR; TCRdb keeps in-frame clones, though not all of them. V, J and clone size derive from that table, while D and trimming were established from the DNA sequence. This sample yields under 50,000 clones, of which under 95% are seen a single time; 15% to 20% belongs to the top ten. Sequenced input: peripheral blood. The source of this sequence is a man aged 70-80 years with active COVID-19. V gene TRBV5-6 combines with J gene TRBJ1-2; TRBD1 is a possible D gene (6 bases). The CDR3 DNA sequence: TGTGCCAGCAGCGGGACGACAGGCAGGAATGGCTACACCTTC. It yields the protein CASSGTTGRNGYTF.